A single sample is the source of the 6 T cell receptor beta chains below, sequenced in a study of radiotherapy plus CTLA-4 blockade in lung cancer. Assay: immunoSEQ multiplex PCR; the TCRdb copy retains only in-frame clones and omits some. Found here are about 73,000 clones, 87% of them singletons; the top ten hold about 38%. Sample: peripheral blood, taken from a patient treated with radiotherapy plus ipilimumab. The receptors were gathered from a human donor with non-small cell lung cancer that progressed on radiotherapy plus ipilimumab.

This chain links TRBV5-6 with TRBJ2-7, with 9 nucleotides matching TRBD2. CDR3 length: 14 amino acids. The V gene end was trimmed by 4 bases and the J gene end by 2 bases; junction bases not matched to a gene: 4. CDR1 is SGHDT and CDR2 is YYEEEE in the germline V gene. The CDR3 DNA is TGTGCCAGCAGCGATACTAGCGGGCCCTACGAGCAGTACGTC. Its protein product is CASSDTSGPYEQYV.

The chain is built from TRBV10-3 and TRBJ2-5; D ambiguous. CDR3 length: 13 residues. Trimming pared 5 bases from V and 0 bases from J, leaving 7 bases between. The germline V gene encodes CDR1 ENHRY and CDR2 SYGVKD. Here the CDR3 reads CAISISHQETQYF. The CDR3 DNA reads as TGTGCCATCAGTATATCCCACCAAGAGACCCAGTACTTC.

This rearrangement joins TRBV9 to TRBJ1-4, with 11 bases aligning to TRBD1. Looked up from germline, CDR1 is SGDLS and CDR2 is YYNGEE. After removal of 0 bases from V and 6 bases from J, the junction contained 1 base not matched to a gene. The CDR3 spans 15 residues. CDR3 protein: CASSVGTGGYEKLFF. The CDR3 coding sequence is TGTGCCAGCAGCGTAGGGACAGGGGGCTATGAAAAACTGTTTTTT.

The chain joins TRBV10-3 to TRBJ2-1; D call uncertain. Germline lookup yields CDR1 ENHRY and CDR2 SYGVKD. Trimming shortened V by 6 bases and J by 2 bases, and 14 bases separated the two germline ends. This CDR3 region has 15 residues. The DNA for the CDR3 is TGTGCCATCAGCGACACGAGGCGAGCCTACAATGAGCAGTTCTTC. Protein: CAISDTRRAYNEQFF.

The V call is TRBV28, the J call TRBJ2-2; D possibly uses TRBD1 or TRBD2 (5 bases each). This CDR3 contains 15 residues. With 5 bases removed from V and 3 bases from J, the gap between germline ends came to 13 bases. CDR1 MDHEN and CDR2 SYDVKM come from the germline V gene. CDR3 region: CASSTRESYTGELFF. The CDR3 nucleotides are TGTGCCAGCAGTACCAGGGAGTCGTACACCGGGGAGCTGTTTTTT.

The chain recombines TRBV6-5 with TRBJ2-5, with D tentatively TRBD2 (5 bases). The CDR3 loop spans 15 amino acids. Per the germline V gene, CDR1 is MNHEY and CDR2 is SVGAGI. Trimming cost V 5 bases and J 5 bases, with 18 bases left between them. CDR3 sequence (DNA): TGTGCCAGCAGTCCCTCATACGGGGAGAGGGAGACCCAGTACTTC. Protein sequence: CASSPSYGERETQYF.